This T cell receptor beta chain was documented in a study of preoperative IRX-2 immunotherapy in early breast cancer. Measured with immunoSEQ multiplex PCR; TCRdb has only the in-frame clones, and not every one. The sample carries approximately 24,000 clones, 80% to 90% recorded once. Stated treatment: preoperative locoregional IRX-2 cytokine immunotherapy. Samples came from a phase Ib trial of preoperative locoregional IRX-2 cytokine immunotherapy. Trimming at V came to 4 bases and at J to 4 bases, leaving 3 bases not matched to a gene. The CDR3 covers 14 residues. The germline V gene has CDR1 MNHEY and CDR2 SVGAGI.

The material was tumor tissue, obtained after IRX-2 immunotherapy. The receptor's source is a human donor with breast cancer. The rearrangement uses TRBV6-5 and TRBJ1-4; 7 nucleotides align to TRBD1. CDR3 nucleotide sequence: TGTGCCAGCAGTTCCAGGGGGATTAATGAAAAACTGTTTTTT. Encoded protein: CASSSRGINEKLFF.